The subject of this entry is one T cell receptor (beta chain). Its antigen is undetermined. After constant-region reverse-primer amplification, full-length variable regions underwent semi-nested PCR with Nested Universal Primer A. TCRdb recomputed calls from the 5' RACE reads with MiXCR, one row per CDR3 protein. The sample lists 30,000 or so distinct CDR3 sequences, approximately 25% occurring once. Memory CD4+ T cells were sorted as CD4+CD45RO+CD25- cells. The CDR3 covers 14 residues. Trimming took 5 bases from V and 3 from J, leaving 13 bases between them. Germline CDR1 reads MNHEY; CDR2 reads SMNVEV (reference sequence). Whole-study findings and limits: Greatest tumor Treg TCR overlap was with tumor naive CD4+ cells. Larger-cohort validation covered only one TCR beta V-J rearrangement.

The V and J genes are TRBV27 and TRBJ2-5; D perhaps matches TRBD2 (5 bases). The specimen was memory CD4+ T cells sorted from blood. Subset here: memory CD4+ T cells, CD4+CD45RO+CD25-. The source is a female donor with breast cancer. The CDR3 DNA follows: TGTGCCAGCAGTCCTTTAGCGATGGAAGAGACCCAGTACTTC. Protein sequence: CASSPLAMEETQYF.